One and the same sample provided the 20 T cell receptor beta chains below, sequenced in a study of T cells in Graves' hyperthyroidism and ophthalmopathy. TCR beta CDR3 sequences were amplified from RNA transcripts. First-round RT-PCR with HTBI primers amplified the TCR CDR3 region. TCRdb analysed the multiplex PCR reads with MiXCR anew, one entry per CDR3 protein. The sample includes some 180,000 distinct CDR3 sequences, about 15% seen only once; the top ten take 53%. The sequenced sample consisted of blood. These receptors came from a woman aged 45-65 years with Graves' hyperthyroidism.

This clonotype was detected ten times or more. V usage is TRBV12-3 or TRBV12-4 and J usage is TRBJ1-1, with TRBD1 matching over 7 bases. V lost 4 bases, J lost 7 bases, and 6 bases stayed unmatched. The CDR3 is 13 residues long. In DNA, the CDR3 is TGTGCCAGCAGTTCGGGACAGAAGAATGAAGCTTTCTTT. Translated, it gives CASSSGQKNEAFF.

This clonotype was observed at least ten times. J is TRBJ2-7 and V is TRBV6-1; D possibly corresponds to TRBD1 (6 bases). Trimming left V 5 bases short and J 2 bases short, with 13 bases between. Germline assignment: CDR1 MNHNS and CDR2 SASEGT. The CDR3 is made up of 14 amino acids. CDR3 nucleotide sequence: TGTGCCAGCAGTAGCCGGGACAAAACCTACGAGCAGTACTTC. Protein: CASSSRDKTYEQYF.

This clonotype was picked up a small number of times. V is TRBV5-1 and J is TRBJ2-7; 9 nucleotides align to TRBD1. Germline V gene lookup returns CDR1 SGHRS and CDR2 YFSETQ. V trimming: 4 bases; J trimming: 4 bases; junction bases outside the gene matches: 6. The CDR3 has 14 amino acids. The CDR3 DNA sequence: TGCGCCAGCAGCACCGGGACAGGGATGTACGAGCAGTACTTC. Translating gives CASSTGTGMYEQYF.

This clonotype was recorded at least ten times. V gene TRBV20-1 combines with J gene TRBJ2-7; 8 bases agree with TRBD2. The CDR3 totals 15 residues. CDR1 is DFQATT and CDR2 is SNEGSKA in the germline V gene (reference sequence). The V and J ends lost 4 bases and 2 bases, in that order; junction bases with no gene match: 10. This chain's CDR3 is CSATPLAASTYEQYF. DNA for the CDR3: TGCAGTGCTACCCCACTAGCGGCCTCCACCTACGAGCAGTACTTC.

This clonotype was seen repeatedly, ten times or more. V gene TRBV28 combines with J gene TRBJ1-5, with TRBD1 identical over 10 bases. The germline gives CDR1 MDHEN, CDR2 SYDVKM. Trimming cost V 7 bases and J 7 bases; bases outside gene matches: 13. This CDR3 has 16 residues. CDR3 protein: CASTEPGQGYWQPQHF. The CDR3 region has the DNA TGTGCCAGCACCGAACCGGGACAGGGGTACTGGCAGCCCCAGCATTTT.

This clonotype was observed at least ten times. CDR3 loop: CASSFGTGSYEQYF. CDR3 sequence (DNA): TGTGCCAGCAGTTTCGGGACAGGGTCCTACGAGCAGTACTTC. The rearrangement uses TRBV25-1 and TRBJ2-7, with TRBD1 matching 9 bases. Germline loops: CDR1 MGHDK, CDR2 SYGVNS. Trimming at V came to 5 bases and at J to 1 base, leaving 3 bases not matched to a gene. The CDR3 extends over 14 amino acids.

This chain uses TRBV30 with TRBJ2-5, with D unresolved. The CDR3 has 13 residues. CDR1 and CDR2 (germline): GTSNPN, SVGIG (reference sequence). V shed 1 base and J shed 4 bases, with 10 bases lying between them. This CDR3 reads CAWSEGNGETQYF. The CDR3 nucleotides are TGTGCCTGGAGTGAAGGGAATGGAGAGACCCAGTACTTC.

This clonotype has ten or more counts. The rearrangement uses TRBV6-1 and TRBJ2-3; D is undetermined. The CDR3 consists of 13 residues. V was clipped by 7 bases and J by 1 base, with 9 bases between them. Germline V gene sequence: CDR1 MNHNS, CDR2 SASEGT. CDR3 DNA sequence: TGTGCCAGCAATCATCAGGGCACAGATACGCAGTATTTT. This translates into CASNHQGTDTQYF.

Only a few counts were recorded for this clonotype. Just one base apart from a much larger clone, this may be a read error. The V and J genes are TRBV2 and TRBJ2-7; 11 bases align to TRBD2. With V trimmed by 6 bases and J by 5 bases, 9 bases remained unmatched. The germline CDR1 and CDR2 sequences are SNHLY and FYNNEI. This CDR3 spans 15 amino acids. The CDR3 reads CASSDPLAGGDEQYF. The CDR3 region has the DNA TGTGCCAGCAGCGATCCCCTAGCGGGAGGCGACGAGCAGTACTTC.

At least ten counts were recorded for this clonotype. The genes are TRBV10-2 and TRBJ2-1; possibly TRBD2 for D (5 bases). The germline V gene has CDR1 WSHSY and CDR2 SAAADI. This CDR3 comprises 15 residues. V was pared by 6 bases and J by 6 bases, with 18 bases between. CDR3 coding DNA: TGCGCCAGCAGGAAGGGAGCGGACTGGGGCAATGAGCAGTTCTTC. Translating it yields CASRKGADWGNEQFF.

This rearrangement joins TRBV20-1 to TRBJ1-2; no firm D call. V lost 4 bases to trimming and J lost 4 bases, with 7 bases between them. The CDR3 spans 11 residues. CDR1 is DFQATT and CDR2 is SNEGSKA in the germline V gene (reference sequence). The CDR3 here is CSAMNLYGYTF. DNA for the CDR3: TGCAGTGCTATGAACCTCTATGGCTACACCTTC.

In its sample, this clonotype was seen a few times. The chain combines TRBV7-8 with TRBJ1-2, with no clear D. The germline gives CDR1 SGHVS, CDR2 FQNEAQ. There are 16 residues in the CDR3. Trimming removed 2 bases from V and 0 bases from J, with 13 bases in between. CDR3 loop: CASSLSSRRTNYGYTF. CDR3 in DNA: TGTGCCAGCAGCTTAAGTTCCAGGCGAACTAACTATGGCTACACCTTC.

This clonotype has ten or more counts. The chain links TRBV7-3 to TRBJ2-7; 9 bases line up with TRBD1. This CDR3 spans 15 amino acids. Per the germline V gene, CDR1 is SGHTA and CDR2 is FQGTGA. The V and J ends lost 6 bases and 7 bases, in that order; junction bases with no gene match: 13. This CDR3 is CASSTTGTGFEEQYF. Written as DNA, the CDR3 is TGTGCCAGCAGTACGACCGGGACAGGGTTTGAAGAGCAGTACTTC. Filled out from reference TRBV7-3 and TRBJ2-7, the complete variable domain reads GAGVSQTPSNKVTEKGKYVELRCDPISGHTALYWYRQSLGQGPEFLIYFQGTGAADDSGLPNDRFFAVRPEGSVSTLKIQRTERGDSAVYLCASSTTGTGFEEQYFGPGTRLTVT.

This clonotype occurred many times. The CDR3 DNA follows: TGTGCCAGCAGTCTCCAGGGGGCAGTGGGCACAGATACGCAGTATTTT. Its translation: CASSLQGAVGTDTQYF. This chain uses TRBV12-3 or TRBV12-4 with TRBJ2-3; TRBD1 matches at 8 bases. Trimming cost V 5 bases and J 1 base; bases outside gene matches: 8. The CDR3 is 16 amino acids.

This clonotype was counted only a few times. The rearrangement links TRBV19 to TRBJ2-5, with TRBD1 as a possible D gene (6 bases). The CDR3 runs to 14 residues. Germline lookup yields CDR1 LNHDA and CDR2 SQIVND (reference sequence). Trimming stripped 3 bases from V and 1 base from J, with 9 bases between. CDR3 in amino acids: CASSIGTLQETQYF. The CDR3 nucleotides are TGTGCCAGTAGTATTGGGACACTCCAAGAGACCCAGTACTTC.

The table lists this clonotype with many counts. The rearrangement joins TRBV5-4 to TRBJ2-7; 8 nucleotides align to TRBD1. V gave up 3 bases and J gave up 3 bases; unmatched junction bases: 11. CDR1 and CDR2 from the germline V gene are SGHNT and YYREEE (reference sequence). This CDR3 spans 16 amino acids. This chain's CDR3 is CASSSWTGRRGYEQYF. In nucleotides, the CDR3 is TGTGCCAGCAGCTCCTGGACAGGGCGTAGGGGCTACGAGCAGTACTTC.

This chain connects TRBV28 to TRBJ2-5; TRBD2 matches at 8 bases. The CDR3 covers 16 residues. In germline, CDR1 is MDHEN, CDR2 SYDVKM. The V and J ends lost 2 bases and 2 bases, in that order; junction bases with no gene match: 7. CDR3 residues: CASSLPSSGPQETQYF. The DNA of the CDR3 is TGTGCCAGCAGTTTACCGTCTAGCGGGCCGCAAGAGACCCAGTACTTC.

This clonotype was counted a single time. The gene calls are TRBV27 and TRBJ2-2, with 10 bases fitting TRBD1. The V segment lost 8 bases and the J segment 5 bases; nucleotides outside the gene matches: 5. Germline values: CDR1 MNHEY, CDR2 SMNVEV (reference sequence). This CDR3 is 14 amino acids long. The CDR3 spells CASRRQGATGELFF. The CDR3 nucleotides are TGTGCCAGCCGTAGACAGGGGGCAACCGGGGAGCTGTTTTTT.

Ten or more counts support this clonotype. This chain links TRBV7-9 with TRBJ1-1; no clear D. V gave up 2 bases and J gave up 7 bases, with 8 bases separating them. Germline CDR1 SEHNR, CDR2 FQNEAQ (reference sequence). This CDR3 is built from 12 residues. CDR3 residues: CASSLPSHEAFF. The DNA for the CDR3 is TGTGCCAGCAGCTTACCGTCACATGAAGCTTTCTTT.

This clonotype occurred many times. The rearrangement joins TRBV27 to TRBJ2-7; 9 bases match TRBD2. The CDR3 runs 16 residues. J gave up 2 bases and V 4 bases, and 9 bases lay outside the gene matches. The V gene's germline CDR1 is MNHEY and CDR2 SMNVEV (reference sequence). The CDR3 DNA reads as TGTGCCAGCAGTTCCAGGGTAGCGGGAGAACCCTACGAGCAGTACTTC. This encodes CASSSRVAGEPYEQYF.